The 15 T cell receptor beta chains listed next were all sequenced from one sample in a study of CD8 T cells in ankylosing spondylitis. Study observations and caveats: A TCR beta motif of roughly eight highly homologous variants appeared characteristic of ankylosing spondylitis blood.

Their antigen targets remain unknown. TCRdb reprocessed the 5' RACE reads with MiXCR, giving one entry per CDR3 protein. The data contain roughly 400,000 distinct CDR3 sequences, under 25% of them singletons. Source material: blood, either unsorted or a sorted T cell fraction (not recorded which). These receptors were taken from a male donor with ankylosing spondylitis.

This chain uses TRBV25-1 with TRBJ2-1, with 9 bases aligning to TRBD2. Germline V lookup: CDR1 MGHDK, CDR2 SYGVNS. This CDR3 has 15 residues. The V and J ends lost 7 bases and 3 bases, in that order; junction bases with no gene match: 7. CDR3 region: CASTLSSGGYNEQFF. In DNA form, the CDR3 reads TGTGCCAGCACCTTAAGTAGCGGGGGCTACAATGAGCAGTTCTTC. The complete variable domain, with remaining parts taken from reference TRBV25-1 and TRBJ2-1, reads EADIYQTPRYLVIGTGKKITLECSQTMGHDKMYWYQQDPGMELHLIHYSYGVNSTEKGDLSSESTVSRIRTEHFPLTLESARPSHTSQYLCASTLSSGGYNEQFFGPGTRLTVL.

The V and J genes are TRBV6-4 and TRBJ2-1; 9 bases agree with TRBD2. V lost 6 bases and J lost 8; bases outside the gene matches: 17. The germline V gene has CDR1 MRHNA and CDR2 SNTAGT. The CDR3 has 17 residues. Here the CDR3 DNA reads TGTGCCAGCAGCCAGAGTTGGAGGGGGACTAGCAAGCATGAGCAGTTCTTC. Translation: CASSQSWRGTSKHEQFF.

The J gene is TRBJ2-3, the V gene TRBV20-1, with unresolved D. V was cut by 5 bases and J by 2 bases, with 8 bases left in between. The CDR3 loop spans 12 amino acids. Germline-derived CDR1 and CDR2 are DFQATT and SNEGSKA (reference sequence). CDR3 amino acids: CSAPAYTDTQYF. The CDR3 nucleotides are TGCAGTGCTCCCGCTTACACAGATACGCAGTATTTT.

The rearrangement joins TRBV12-3 or TRBV12-4 to TRBJ2-1, with 8 bases matching TRBD2. The CDR3 consists of 15 residues. V trimming: 6 bases; J trimming: 5 bases; junction bases outside the gene matches: 9. The DNA of the CDR3 is TGTGCCAGCAGCCCGAGCGGGAGATTCAACAATGAGCAGTTCTTC. Residues: CASSPSGRFNNEQFF.

This chain links TRBV3-1 with TRBJ1-5; D ambiguous. V lost 0 bases, J lost 4 bases, and 13 bases lay in between. Germline V gene sequence: CDR1 LGHDT, CDR2 YNNKEL (reference sequence). The CDR3 is 16 residues long. This CDR3 is CASSQDFSPKNQPQHF. For the CDR3, the DNA is TGTGCCAGCAGCCAAGATTTCAGCCCCAAAAATCAGCCCCAGCATTTT.

The table lists this clonotype with a few counts. V usage is TRBV12-3 or TRBV12-4 and J usage is TRBJ1-1, with 9 bases fitting TRBD1. The CDR3 runs to 14 residues. With V trimmed by 6 bases and J by 1 base, 3 bases remained unmatched. In DNA form, the CDR3 reads TGTGCCAGCAGCAAGGACAGGGGGAACACTGAAGCTTTCTTT. The encoded protein is CASSKDRGNTEAFF.

This clonotype was detected only a few times. The chain employs TRBV6-1 and TRBJ1-1; no reliable D call. In germline, CDR1 is MNHNS, CDR2 SASEGT. Between the trimmed V and J ends, which lost 7 bases and 1 base, there was a span of 13 bases. This CDR3 is built from 14 residues. In DNA form, the CDR3 reads TGTGCCAGCACCTTCACCGTCGAGAACACTGAAGCTTTCTTT. Residues: CASTFTVENTEAFF.

The chain carries TRBV15 and TRBJ1-4, with 7 bases matching TRBD1. This CDR3 has 19 amino acids. In germline, CDR1 is LNHNV, CDR2 YYDKDF (reference sequence). The J segment lost 2 bases and the V segment lost 0 bases, leaving 12 bases of the junction unmatched. The CDR3, as DNA: TGTGCCACCAGCAGAGATGGAGGCAGGGGGACGTCGACTAATGAAAAACTGTTTTTT. Translation: CATSRDGGRGTSTNEKLFF. The full variable domain, in which reference TRBV15 and TRBJ1-4 provide the parts outside the CDR3, is DAMVIQNPRYQVTQFGKPVTLSCSQTLNHNVMYWYQQKSSQAPKLLFHYYDKDFNNEADTPDNFQSRRPNTSFCFLDIRSPGLGDTAMYLCATSRDGGRGTSTNEKLFFGSGTQLSVL.

This clonotype was found a few times. CDR3 amino acids: CASSRPPNKYEQYF. CDR3 DNA: TGTGCCAGCAGCCGCCCCCCTAACAAATACGAGCAGTACTTC. The chain employs TRBV12-3 or TRBV12-4 and TRBJ2-7; no reliable D call. The length of the CDR3 is 14 residues. V was pared by 6 bases and J by 4 bases, with 16 bases between.

This clonotype was seen ten or more times. The chain uses TRBV12-3 or TRBV12-4 and TRBJ2-7, with a tentative D call TRBD1 (5 bases). The CDR3 is 14 residues long. Trimming shortened V by 3 bases and J by 4 bases, and 13 bases separated the two germline ends. CDR3 sequence: CASSFRQGSYEQYF. CDR3 DNA sequence: TGTGCCAGCAGTTTCCGCCAGGGTTCGTACGAGCAGTACTTC.

The gene calls are TRBV20-1 and TRBJ2-3; 8 bases are a match to TRBD1. CDR1 is DFQATT and CDR2 is SNEGSKA in the germline V gene (reference sequence). V was pared by 6 bases and J by 2 bases, with 10 bases of the junction left unmatched. The CDR3 covers 15 residues. The CDR3 loop is CSAHGGQGFTDTQYF. DNA of the CDR3: TGCAGTGCCCACGGTGGACAGGGTTTCACAGATACGCAGTATTTT.

The chain employs TRBV7-2 and TRBJ2-1, with 9 nucleotides matching TRBD2. This CDR3 has 16 residues. Unmatched junction bases numbered 4, after V lost 1 base and J lost 3 bases. The germline V gene encodes CDR1 SGHTA and CDR2 FQGNSA. CDR3 nucleotides: TGTGCCAGCAGCTTAGGCTGGACTAGCGTCTACAATGAGCAGTTCTTC. Its translation is CASSLGWTSVYNEQFF.

This CDR3 is CAVRDRRTDTQYF. CDR3 nucleotide sequence: TGTGCCGTAAGGGACAGGCGAACAGATACGCAGTATTTT. The chain is built from TRBV24-1 and TRBJ2-3, with 8 bases that match TRBD1. Germline loops: CDR1 KGHDR, CDR2 SFDVKD. V lost 12 bases, J lost 3 bases, and 7 bases stayed unmatched. The CDR3 covers 13 residues.

This clonotype was seen only a few times. This chain uses TRBV6-2 or TRBV6-3 with TRBJ2-1, with D tentatively TRBD1 (5 bases). This CDR3 region has 11 residues. The ends were cut back, 7 bases at V and 10 bases at J, with 11 bases in the middle. The germline gives CDR1 MNHEY, CDR2 SVGEGT. The CDR3 loop reads CASNQGYEQFF. DNA for the CDR3: TGTGCCAGCAACCAGGGTTACGAGCAGTTCTTC.

The chain is built from TRBV7-8 and TRBJ1-2; TRBD1 agrees at 7 bases. Germline V CDR1 and CDR2: SGHVS, FQNEAQ. V shed 5 bases and J 10 bases; nucleotides not matched to a gene: 7. The CDR3 contains 12 residues. The CDR3 reads CASSKPTGDYTF. For the CDR3, the DNA is TGTGCCAGCAGCAAACCTACAGGGGACTACACCTTC.